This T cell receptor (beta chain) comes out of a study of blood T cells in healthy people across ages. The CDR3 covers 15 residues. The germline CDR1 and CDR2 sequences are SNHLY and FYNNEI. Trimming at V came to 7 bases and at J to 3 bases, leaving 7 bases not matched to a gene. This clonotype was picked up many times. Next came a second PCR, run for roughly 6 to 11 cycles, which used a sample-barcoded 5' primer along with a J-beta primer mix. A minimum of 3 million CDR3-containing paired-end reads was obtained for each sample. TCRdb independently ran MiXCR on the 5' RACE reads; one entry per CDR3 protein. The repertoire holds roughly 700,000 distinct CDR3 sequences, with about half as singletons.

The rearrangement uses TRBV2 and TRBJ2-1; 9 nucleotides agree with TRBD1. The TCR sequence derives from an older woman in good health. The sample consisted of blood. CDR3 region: CASNGGQGDYNEQFF. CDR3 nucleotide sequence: TGTGCCAGCAATGGGGGACAGGGAGACTACAATGAGCAGTTCTTC. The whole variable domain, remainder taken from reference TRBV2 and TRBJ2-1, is EPEVTQTPSHQVTQMGQEVILRCVPISNHLYFYWYRQILGQKVEFLVSFYNNEISEKSEIFDDQFSVERPDGSNFTLKIRSTKLEDSAMYFCASNGGQGDYNEQFFGPGTRLTVL.